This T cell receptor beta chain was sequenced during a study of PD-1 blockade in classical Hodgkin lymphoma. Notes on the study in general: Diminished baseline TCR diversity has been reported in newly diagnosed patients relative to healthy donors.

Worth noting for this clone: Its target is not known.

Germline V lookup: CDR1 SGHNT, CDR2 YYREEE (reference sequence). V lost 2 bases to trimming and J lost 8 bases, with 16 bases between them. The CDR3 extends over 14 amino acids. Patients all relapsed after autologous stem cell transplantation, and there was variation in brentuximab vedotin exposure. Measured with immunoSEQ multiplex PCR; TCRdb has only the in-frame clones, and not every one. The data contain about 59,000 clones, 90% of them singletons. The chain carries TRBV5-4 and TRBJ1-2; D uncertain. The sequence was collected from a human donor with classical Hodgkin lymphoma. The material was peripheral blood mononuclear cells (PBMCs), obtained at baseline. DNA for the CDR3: TGTGCCAGCAGCTTCAACGGAGCCTCGGGAGGCTACACCTTC. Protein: CASSFNGASGGYTF.